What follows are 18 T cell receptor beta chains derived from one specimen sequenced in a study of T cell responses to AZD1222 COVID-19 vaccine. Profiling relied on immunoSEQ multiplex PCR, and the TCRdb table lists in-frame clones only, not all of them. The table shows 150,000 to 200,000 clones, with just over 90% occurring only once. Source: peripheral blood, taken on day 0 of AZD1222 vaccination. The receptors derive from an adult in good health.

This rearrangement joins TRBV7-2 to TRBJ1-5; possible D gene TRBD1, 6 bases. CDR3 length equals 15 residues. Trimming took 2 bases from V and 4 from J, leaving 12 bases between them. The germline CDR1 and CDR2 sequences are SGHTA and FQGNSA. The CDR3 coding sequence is TGTGCCAGCAGCTTAACAGGGCGGAAAAATCAGCCCCAGCATTTT. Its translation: CASSLTGRKNQPQHF.

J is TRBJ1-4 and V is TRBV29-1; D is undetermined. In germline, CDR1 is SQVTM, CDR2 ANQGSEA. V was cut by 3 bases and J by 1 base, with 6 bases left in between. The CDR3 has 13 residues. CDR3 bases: TGCAGCGTTGACGTAGGAACTAATGAAAAACTGTTTTTT. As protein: CSVDVGTNEKLFF. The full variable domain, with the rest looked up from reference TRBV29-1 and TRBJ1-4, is SAVISQKPSRDICQRGTSLTIQCQVDSQVTMMFWYRQQPGQSLTLIATANQGSEATYESGFVIDKFPISRPNLTFSTLTVSNMSPEDSSIYLCSVDVGTNEKLFFGSGTQLSVL.

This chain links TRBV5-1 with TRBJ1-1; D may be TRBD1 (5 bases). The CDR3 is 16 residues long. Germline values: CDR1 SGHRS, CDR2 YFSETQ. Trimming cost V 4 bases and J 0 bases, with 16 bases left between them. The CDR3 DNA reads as TGCGCCAGCAGCGCAACCACAGGAGCTATGAACACTGAAGCTTTCTTT. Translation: CASSATTGAMNTEAFF.

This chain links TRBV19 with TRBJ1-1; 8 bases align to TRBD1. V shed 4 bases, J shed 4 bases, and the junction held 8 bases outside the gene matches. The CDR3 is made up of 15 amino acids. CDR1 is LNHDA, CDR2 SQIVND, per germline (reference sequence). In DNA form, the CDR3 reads TGTGCCAGTAGTACCCAGGGGGCAAGGGTCACTGAAGCTTTCTTT. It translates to CASSTQGARVTEAFF.

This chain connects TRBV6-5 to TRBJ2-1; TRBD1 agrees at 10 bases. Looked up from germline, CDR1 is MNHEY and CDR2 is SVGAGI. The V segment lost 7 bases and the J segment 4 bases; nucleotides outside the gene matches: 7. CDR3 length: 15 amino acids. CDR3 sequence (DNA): TGTGCCAGCACCCCCGGGACAGGGGATTACAATGAGCAGTTCTTC. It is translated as CASTPGTGDYNEQFF.

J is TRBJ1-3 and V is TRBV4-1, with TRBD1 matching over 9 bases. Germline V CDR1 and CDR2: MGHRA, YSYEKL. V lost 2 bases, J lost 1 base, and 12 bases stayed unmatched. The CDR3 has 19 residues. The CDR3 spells CASSQTGGQAFGSGNTIYF. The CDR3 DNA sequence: TGCGCCAGCAGCCAAACAGGGGGCCAGGCATTCGGGTCTGGAAACACCATATATTTT.

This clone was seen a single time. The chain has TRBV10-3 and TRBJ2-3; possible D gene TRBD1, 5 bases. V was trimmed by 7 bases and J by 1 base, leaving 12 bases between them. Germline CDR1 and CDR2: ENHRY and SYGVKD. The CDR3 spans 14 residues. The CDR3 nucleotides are TGTGCCATCACCTCAGGGCTCGGCACAGATACGCAGTATTTT. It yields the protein CAITSGLGTDTQYF.

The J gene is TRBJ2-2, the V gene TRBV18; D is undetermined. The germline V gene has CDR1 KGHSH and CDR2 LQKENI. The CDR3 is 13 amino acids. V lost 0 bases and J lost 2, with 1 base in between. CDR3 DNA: TGTGCCAGCTCACCACCTAACACCGGGGAGCTGTTTTTT. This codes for CASSPPNTGELFF. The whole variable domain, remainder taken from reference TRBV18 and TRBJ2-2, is NAGVMQNPRHLVRRRGQEARLRCSPMKGHSHVYWYRQLPEEGLKFMVYLQKENIIDESGMPKERFSAEFPKEGPSILRIQQVVRGDSAAYFCASSPPNTGELFFGEGSRLTVL.

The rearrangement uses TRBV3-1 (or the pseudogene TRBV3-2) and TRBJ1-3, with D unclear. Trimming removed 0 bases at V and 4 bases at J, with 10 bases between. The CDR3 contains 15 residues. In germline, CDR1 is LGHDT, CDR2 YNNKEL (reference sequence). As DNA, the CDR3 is TGTGCCAGCAGCCAAGATACGGTTCCCGGAAACACCATATATTTT. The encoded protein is CASSQDTVPGNTIYF.

CDR3 region: CASSTGGNTEAFF. The DNA of the CDR3 is TGTGCCAGCAGTACGGGGGGCAACACTGAAGCTTTCTTT. The rearrangement links TRBV6-5 to TRBJ1-1; a weak D match, TRBD1 (6 bases). CDR3 length: 13 amino acids. Trimming removed 5 bases from V and 2 bases from J, with 9 bases in between. CDR1 and CDR2 from the germline V gene are MNHEY and SVGAGI.

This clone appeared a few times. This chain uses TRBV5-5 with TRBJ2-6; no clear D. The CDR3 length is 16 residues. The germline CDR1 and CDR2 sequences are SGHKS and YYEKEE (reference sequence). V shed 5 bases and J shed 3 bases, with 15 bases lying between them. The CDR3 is CASSSAPKSGANVLTF. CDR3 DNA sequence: TGTGCCAGCAGTTCGGCCCCGAAGAGTGGGGCCAACGTCCTGACTTTC.

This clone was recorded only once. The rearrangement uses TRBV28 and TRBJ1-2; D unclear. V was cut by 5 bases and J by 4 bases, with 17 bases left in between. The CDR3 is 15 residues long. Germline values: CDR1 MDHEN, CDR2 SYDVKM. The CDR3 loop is CASSPRGHPGYGYTF. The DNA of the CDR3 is TGTGCCAGCAGTCCTCGTGGCCATCCGGGCTATGGCTACACCTTC.

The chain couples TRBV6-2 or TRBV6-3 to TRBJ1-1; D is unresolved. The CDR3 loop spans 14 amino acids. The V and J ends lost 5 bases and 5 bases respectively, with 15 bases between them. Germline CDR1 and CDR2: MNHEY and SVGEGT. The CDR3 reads CASSLHISRTEAFF. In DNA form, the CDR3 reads TGTGCCAGCAGTCTCCACATCAGTAGGACTGAAGCTTTCTTT.

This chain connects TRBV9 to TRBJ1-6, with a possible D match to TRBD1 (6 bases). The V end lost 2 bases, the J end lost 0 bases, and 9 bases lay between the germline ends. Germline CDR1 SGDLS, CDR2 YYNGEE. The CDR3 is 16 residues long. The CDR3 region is CASSVTGSSYNSPLHF. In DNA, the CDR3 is TGTGCCAGCAGCGTTACAGGGAGCTCCTATAATTCACCCCTCCACTTT.

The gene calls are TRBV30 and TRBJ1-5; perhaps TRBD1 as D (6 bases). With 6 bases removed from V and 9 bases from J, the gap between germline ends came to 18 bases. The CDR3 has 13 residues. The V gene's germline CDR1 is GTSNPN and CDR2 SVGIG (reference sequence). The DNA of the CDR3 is TGTGCCTGCAGGGGCGGTCCAGGGATGCCCCAGCATTTT. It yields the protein CACRGGPGMPQHF.

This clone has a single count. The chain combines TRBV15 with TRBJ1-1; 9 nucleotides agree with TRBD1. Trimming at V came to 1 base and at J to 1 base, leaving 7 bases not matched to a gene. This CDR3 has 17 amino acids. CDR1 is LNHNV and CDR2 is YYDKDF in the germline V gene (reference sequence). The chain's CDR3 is CATSRGVTGGWNTEAFF. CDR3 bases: TGTGCCACCAGCAGAGGAGTGACAGGGGGTTGGAACACTGAAGCTTTCTTT.

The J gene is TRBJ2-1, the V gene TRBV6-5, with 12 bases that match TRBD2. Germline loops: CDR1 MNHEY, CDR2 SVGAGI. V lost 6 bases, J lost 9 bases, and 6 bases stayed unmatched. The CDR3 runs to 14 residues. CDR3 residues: CASRGLAGLGEQFF. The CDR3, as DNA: TGTGCCAGCAGGGGACTAGCGGGTCTCGGTGAGCAGTTCTTC.

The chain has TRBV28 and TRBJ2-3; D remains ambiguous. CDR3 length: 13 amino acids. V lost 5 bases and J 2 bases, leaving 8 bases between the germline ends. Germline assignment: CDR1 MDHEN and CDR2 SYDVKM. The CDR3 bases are TGTGCCAGCAGTCCCAGGCCCACAGATACGCAGTATTTT. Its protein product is CASSPRPTDTQYF.